A single sample is the source of the 20 T cell receptor beta chains below, sequenced in a study of CD4 and CD8 cells across lung adenocarcinoma regions. TCRdb called the PCR reads again in MiXCR, with one record for every CDR3 protein. The sample has over 5,500 distinct CDR3 sequences, approximately 48% seen once; the top ten hold about 19%. Sequenced input: CD8+ T cells from the center of a lung tumor. The receptors stem from a female donor with lung adenocarcinoma. The CD4 and CD8 labels of this study may be unreliable.

This clonotype counts as medium-sized. The chain is built from TRBV7-8 and TRBJ2-3; D may correspond to TRBD1 or TRBD2 (5 bases each). V lost 1 base and J lost 2, with 16 bases in between. Germline values: CDR1 SGHVS, CDR2 FQNEAQ. The CDR3 is 17 amino acids. CDR3 in amino acids: CASSLGWWGRHTDTQYF. The CDR3 DNA reads as TGTGCCAGCAGCTTAGGGTGGTGGGGACGTCACACAGATACGCAGTATTTT.

Turning to this clonotype: The CDR3 ends on some other residue instead of the conserved phenylalanine or tryptophan, so this is likely a read error. The limits of the CDR3 on the DNA are not certain, so only TCRdb's listed CDR3 is given. This chain joins TRBV20-1 and TRBJ2-5; the table's TRBD1 call for D was not verified on the DNA. The V gene's germline CDR1 is DFQATT and CDR2 SNEGSKA (reference sequence). The length of the CDR3 is 10 amino acids, counting both ends. The CDR3 is CKHWQVPAGT.

Comments on this clonotype: At one end, the junction sequence differs from germline, possibly due to a read error. V usage is TRBV6-5 and J usage is TRBJ2-4, with D unresolved. The length of the CDR3 is 14 residues. Germline V gene sequence: CDR1 MNHEY, CDR2 SVGAGI. Here the CDR3 reads CASSYSLAKNTQYF. CDR3 coding DNA: TGTGCCAGCAGTTACTCGCTCGCGAAGAATACTCAGTATTTC.

This clonotype was seen a handful of times. The V gene is TRBV6-1, the J gene TRBJ1-1; 9 bases are a match to TRBD1. Germline CDR1 and CDR2: MNHNS and SASEGT. There are 15 residues in the CDR3. The junction had 6 bases not matched to a gene; V was cut back by 7 bases and J by 0 bases. The chain's CDR3 is CASTTGGLMNTEAFF. CDR3 in DNA: TGTGCCAGCACTACAGGGGGCCTCATGAACACTGAAGCTTTCTTT.

By share of the sample, this clonotype is medium-sized. V is TRBV6-5 and J is TRBJ2-6; 7 bases align to TRBD1. CDR3 length: 14 residues. Per the germline V gene, CDR1 is MNHEY and CDR2 is SVGAGI. The V segment lost 11 bases and the J segment 0 bases; nucleotides outside the gene matches: 4. The CDR3 loop is CAGQVSSGANVLTF. CDR3 DNA: TGTGCCGGACAGGTTAGCTCTGGGGCCAACGTCCTGACTTTC.

This chain connects TRBV7-3 to TRBJ2-1; TRBD2 matches at 13 bases. The junction had 6 bases not matched to a gene; V was cut back by 6 bases and J by 7 bases. Germline V gene sequence: CDR1 SGHTA, CDR2 FQGTGA. The CDR3 is 15 amino acids. Here the CDR3 reads CASSSGTSGINEQFF. The CDR3 DNA reads TGTGCCAGCAGTTCCGGGACTAGCGGGATTAATGAGCAGTTCTTC.

This clonotype was detected ten times or more. A much larger clone differs from this one at a single base, so this may be a read error. This chain uses TRBV6-4 with TRBJ2-1; 12 nucleotides agree with TRBD2. The J call is uncertain, as TRBJ2-7 better fits the DNA end. Germline CDR1 MRHNA, CDR2 SNTAGT. This CDR3 has 17 amino acids. CDR3 nucleotide sequence: TGTGCCAGCCCGGAGCGACAACACCCGGGACTAGCGGGTTGGCAGTACTTC. This codes for CASPERQHPGLAGWQYF.

With regard to this clonotype: A junction boundary mismatches the germline segment, possibly from a read error. The V call is TRBV6-1, the J call TRBJ2-1; TRBD2 matches at 7 bases. The CDR3 loop spans 12 amino acids. The germline V gene encodes CDR1 MNHNS and CDR2 SASEGT. CDR3 sequence (DNA): TGTGCCAGCCGTAAAATAGCGGGTGAGCAGTTTTTC. The encoded protein is CASRKIAGEQFF.

This clonotype was recorded at least ten times. This chain connects TRBV7-3 to TRBJ2-7; TRBD1 agrees at 8 bases. From germline, CDR1 is SGHTA and CDR2 FQGTGA. Germline trimming cut 5 bases from V and 2 bases from J; bases unmatched to any gene: 8. The CDR3 is 15 amino acids. CDR3 in DNA: TGTGCCAGCAGCGATACAGGGGGGAAACCCTACGAGCAGTACTTC. As protein: CASSDTGGKPYEQYF.

The chain couples TRBV6-1 to TRBJ2-4, with 8 positions matching TRBD2. The end of the DNA aligns better with TRBJ2-3, so the J call may be wrong. Germline assignment: CDR1 MNHNS and CDR2 SASEGT. This CDR3 spans 18 amino acids. DNA for the CDR3: TGTGCCAGCACCGCTGCCGGGACGGGGGGGAGGGGCAAAGACACGCAGTATTTT. Amino acid sequence: CASTAAGTGGRGKDTQYF.

Within the sample, this clonotype is medium-sized. Since a much larger clone is just one base distant, this may be a read error. The chain combines TRBV6-5 with TRBJ2-1, with D unresolved. V was pared by 7 bases and J by 13 bases, with 23 bases between. This CDR3 is 14 amino acids long. Germline V lookup: CDR1 MNHEY, CDR2 SVGAGI. The CDR3 here is CASTSAQTQETQFF. The CDR3 DNA reads as TGTGCCAGCACTTCGGCACAGACCCAAGAGACCCAGTTCTTC.

The rearrangement links TRBV5-3 to TRBJ1-3; tentative D call: TRBD1 (5 bases). TRBV5-3 is an ORF for which the function is uncertain. Trimming stripped 4 bases from V and 0 bases from J, with 8 bases between. The CDR3 runs to 14 residues. The CDR3: CARSPGLSGNTIYF. Here the CDR3 DNA reads TGTGCCAGAAGCCCGGGACTCTCTGGAAACACCATATATTTT.

The CDR3 spells CASSGQWDTGYEQYF. In DNA form, the CDR3 reads TGCGCCAGCAGCGGACAGTGGGATACGGGCTACGAGCAGTACTTC. The chain recombines TRBV5-1 with TRBJ2-1, with a possible D match to TRBD1 (6 bases). The end of the DNA is better explained by TRBJ2-7, so the J call may be wrong. This CDR3 is 15 amino acids long. Germline V gene data show CDR1 as SGHRS and CDR2 as YFSETQ.

V usage is TRBV6-1 and J usage is TRBJ2-3; D perhaps matches TRBD1 (6 bases). Germline values: CDR1 MNHNS, CDR2 SASEGT. The CDR3 loop spans 14 amino acids. The CDR3 reads CAGSGGRALDTQYF. The CDR3 DNA reads TGTGCGGGGAGTGGGGGCCGCGCGTTGGATACGCAGTATTTT.

A note on this clonotype: With a much larger clone just one base away, this may be a read error. DNA of the CDR3: TGTGCCAGCAGTTTAGGGGGGGCAGTTAGTGGCGAGCAGTTCTTC. Protein product: CASSLGGAVSGEQFF. The V call is TRBV12-3 or TRBV12-4, the J call TRBJ2-1; D may correspond to TRBD1 or TRBD2 (6 bases each). The CDR3 consists of 15 residues. V was trimmed by 1 base and J by 10 bases, leaving 17 bases between them.

For this clonotype: The junction departs from germline at one end; a sequencing error may be responsible. The chain carries TRBV7-2 and TRBJ2-4; perhaps TRBD2 as D (7 bases). CDR1 and CDR2 (germline): SGHTA, FQGNSA. The CDR3 spans 16 residues. The CDR3 region is CASRAWGGGAKNMQYF. For the CDR3, the DNA is TGTGCCAGCCGCGCCTGGGGGGGCGGAGCCAAAAACATGCAGTACTTC. Full variable domain (rest looked up from reference TRBV7-2 and TRBJ2-4): GAGVSQSPSNKVTEKGKDVELRCDPISGHTALYWYRQSLGQGLEFLIYFQGNSAPDKSGLPSDRFSAERTGGSVSTLTIQRTQQEDSAVYLCASRAWGGGAKNMQYFGAGTRLSVL.

The gene calls are TRBV5-5 and TRBJ1-6; D remains ambiguous. This CDR3 is built from 16 residues. Germline CDR1 reads SGHKS; CDR2 reads YYEKEE (reference sequence). V lost 4 bases, J lost 0 bases, and 11 bases lay in between. CDR3 DNA sequence: TGTGCCAGCAGCCCGGGCCCTTTCTCCTATAATTCACCCCTCCACTTT. This gives the protein CASSPGPFSYNSPLHF.

This clonotype occurred a few times. The chain is built from TRBV6-2 or TRBV6-3 and TRBJ1-6; a possible D gene is TRBD1 (6 bases). CDR3 length equals 14 residues. The V gene's germline CDR1 is MNHEY and CDR2 SVGEGT. V was shortened by 6 bases and J by 8 bases, with 14 bases between the two germline ends. The CDR3 is CASSGRGADSPLHF. The CDR3, as DNA: TGTGCCAGCAGCGGCCGGGGGGCAGATTCACCCCTCCACTTT.

With regard to this clonotype: One end of the junction fails to match germline, which may point to a read error. This chain links TRBV27 with TRBJ2-3; D could derive from TRBD1 or TRBD2 (5 bases each). Germline CDR1 reads MNHEY; CDR2 reads SMNVEV (reference sequence). The CDR3 length is 18 residues. This CDR3 is CASSFRRRGADLQDTQYF. The DNA for the CDR3 is TGTGCCAGCAGTTTCCGGCGGAGAGGGGCGGACCTCCAGGATACGCAGTACTTT.

The DNA of the CDR3 is TGTGCCAGGGGGCTAGGGGACAGAGTCCAAGATACGCAGTACTTC. This gives the protein CARGLGDRVQDTQYF. The chain joins TRBV6-1 to TRBJ2-3; 7 bases align to TRBD1. The tail of the sequence fits TRBJ2-7 better, so the J call may be wrong. The CDR3 has 15 residues. Germline CDR1 and CDR2: MNHNS and SASEGT.